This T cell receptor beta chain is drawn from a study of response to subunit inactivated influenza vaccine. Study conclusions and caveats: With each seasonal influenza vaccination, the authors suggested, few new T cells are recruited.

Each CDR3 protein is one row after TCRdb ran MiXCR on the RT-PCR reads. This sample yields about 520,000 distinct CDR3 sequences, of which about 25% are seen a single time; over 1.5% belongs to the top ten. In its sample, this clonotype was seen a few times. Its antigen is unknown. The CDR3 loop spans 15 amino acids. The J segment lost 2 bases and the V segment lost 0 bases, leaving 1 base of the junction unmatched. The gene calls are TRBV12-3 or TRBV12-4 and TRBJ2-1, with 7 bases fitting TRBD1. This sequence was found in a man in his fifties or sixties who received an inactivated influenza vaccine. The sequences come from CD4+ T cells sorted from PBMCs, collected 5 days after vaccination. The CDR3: CASSLATGPYNEQFF. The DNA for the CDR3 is TGTGCCAGCAGTTTAGCGACAGGGCCCTACAATGAGCAGTTCTTC.